This TCR beta chain derives from a study of monozygotic twins with inflammatory bowel disease. The CDR3 consists of 13 residues. CDR1 SGHRS and CDR2 YFSETQ come from the germline V gene. From its re-call of the 5' RACE reads, TCRdb lists each CDR3 protein once, without DNA. The sample has around 450,000 distinct CDR3 sequences. The clonotype comes from a human donor with ulcerative colitis or Crohn's disease, or a healthy co-twin of an affected twin (not recorded which). What was sequenced was blood. The V call is TRBV5-1, the J call TRBJ2-5; TCRdb picks TRBD2, but there is no DNA to check that call. The CDR3 spells CASSLTSLETQYF.